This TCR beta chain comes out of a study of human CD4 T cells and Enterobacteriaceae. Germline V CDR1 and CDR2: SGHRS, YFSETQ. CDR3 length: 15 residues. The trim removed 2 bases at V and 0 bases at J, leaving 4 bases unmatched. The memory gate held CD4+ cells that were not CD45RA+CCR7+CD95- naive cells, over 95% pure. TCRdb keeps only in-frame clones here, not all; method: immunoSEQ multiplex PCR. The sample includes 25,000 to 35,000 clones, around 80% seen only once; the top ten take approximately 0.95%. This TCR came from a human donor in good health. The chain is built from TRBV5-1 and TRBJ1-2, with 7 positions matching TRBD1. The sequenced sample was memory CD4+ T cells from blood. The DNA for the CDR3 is TGCGCCAGCAGCTTTCCCGGGACAGCTAACTATGGCTACACCTTC. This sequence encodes CASSFPGTANYGYTF.